What follows is one T cell receptor (beta chain) and its context. Its target is not known. The data belong to a study of cytomegalovirus exposure and HLA in healthy donors. With 0 bases removed from V and 2 bases from J, the gap between germline ends came to 13 bases. Germline CDR1 is LGHNA and CDR2 is YSLEER. CDR3 length equals 16 residues. The PCR contained 60 Vbeta and 13 Jbeta primers. Here immunoSEQ multiplex PCR was the method, and the copy in TCRdb shows in-frame clones only, minus some. Here the sample table reports about 79,000 clones. Findings and caveats of the study: Exclusion applied to some V segments, including TRBV6-2 and TRBV6-3, as they were indistinguishable. Serostatus for CMV was the only available immune exposure information.

This sequence originates from a man aged 30-40 years in good health and CMV-seronegative. The chain recombines TRBV4-3 with TRBJ1-1; tentatively, D is TRBD1 (6 bases). Sequencing was carried out using PBMCs. CDR3 in amino acids: CASSQDRGGGNTEAFF. The CDR3 coding sequence is TGCGCCAGCAGCCAAGATCGTGGGGGGGGCAACACTGAAGCTTTCTTT.